This TCR beta chain is drawn from a study of T cell repertoires in cytomegalovirus infection. Using its own MiXCR run on the reads, TCRdb lists one record per CDR3 protein. The sample holds a few hundred thousand distinct CDR3 sequences, 25% to 30% seen once. Trimming at V came to 1 base and at J to 2 bases, leaving 6 bases not matched to a gene. Germline V lookup: CDR1 SGHKS, CDR2 YYEKEE (reference sequence). The CDR3 consists of 16 residues. About this clonotype: Its antigen is still unknown.

The gene calls are TRBV5-5 and TRBJ1-5; 7 bases line up with TRBD1. The TCR comes from a human donor in good health (CMV status not recorded). Some clones in this sample may be carry-over from other donors' samples. Source: cultured PBMCs, taken from culture after CMV antigen stimulation. Here the CDR3 reads CASSLRVTGGNQPQHF. CDR3 bases: TGTGCCAGCAGCTTGAGGGTAACAGGGGGCAATCAGCCCCAGCATTTT.